The T cell receptor (beta chain) under discussion was sequenced for a study of neurological immune-mediated disorders (dated by TCRdb to the late 2010s). For the study in its entirety: Peripheral blood TCR-beta repertoires from HTLV-I-associated myelopathy (HAM/TSP) patients, multiple sclerosis patients and healthy controls were compared by UMI-based sequencing. Longitudinal samples, technical triplicates and paired sorted CD4+ and CD8+ T-cell subsets, alongside PBMC samples, were included among the approximately 99 TCR-beta libraries. The cohort comprised roughly 69 subjects: 15 or so HAM/TSP patients, around 34 multiple sclerosis patients and about 20 healthy controls. Broad study findings and their caveats: The highest TCR clonal expansion was observed in HAM/TSP patients, whereas the lowest was observed in MS patients, even when compared with healthy controls. No identical CDR3 amino acid sequences were found to be shared among expanded clones across subjects, suggesting that TCR-beta repertoires were private in all groups.

V is shortened by 3 bases, J by 3 bases, and the region joining them spans 12 bases. From the cysteine through the phenylalanine, the CDR3 covers 14 amino acids. The DNA shown is the 42-base CDR3, in frame from base 1. CDR1 and CDR2 were assigned from the germline V gene (reference sequence) as DFQATT and SNEGSKA. This clonotype appeared many times. No antigen is known for it. No base quality values were provided; no much bigger clone lies one nucleotide off. Libraries from unsorted PBMCs were made from 2 million PBMCs kept in RNAlater at -80 degrees C until RNA extraction. Peripheral blood underwent Ficoll-Hypaque density gradient centrifugation to isolate PBMCs, which were then cryopreserved in liquid nitrogen. cDNA was synthesized by template-switch 5'RACE using a primer carrying a 10-nucleotide random unique molecular identifier by which each TCR transcript was tagged. Every sequencing run yielded over 180 million TCR-beta sequences covering 15-18 subjects. The RNeasy kit was used to extract total RNA. Using the KAPA Real-time Library Amplification kit, TCR-beta VDJ regions were amplified with primers for the TCR constant region and the 5'RACE anchor. A first PCR added sample indexes and Illumina adaptors, after which a second PCR increased the library yield. After Ampure bead purification, the TCR product of roughly 650 bp was size-selected on a 2% E-gel SizeSelection system. Before pooling, library quality was checked on a Bioanalyzer, concentration was measured with Qubit, and libraries were quantified with the Kapa Library Quantification kit. An Illumina HiSeq 2500 sequenced the libraries paired-end 2 x 150 bp. To increase sequence diversity, about 25-31% phiX was spiked into each library pool. Per the original workflow: Quality-filtered reads were processed with the UMI-based MiGEC pipeline, and over 85% of raw TCR sequences were removed by the MiGEC pipeline during error correction. VDJ genes were aligned to IMGT germline references, and each clonotype was defined by a unique CDR3 amino acid sequence together with V-J genes. Clonal expansion, Shannon diversity and CDR3 relatedness were evaluated with VDJtools (CalcPairwiseDistances, ClusterSamples), while phylogenetic trees were built in CLCbio workbench. Using coefficient-of-variation modelling across technical triplicates, the study counted a clone as expanded if it had at least 8 unique UMIs. TCRdb redid the processing of the public reads, applying fastp at Q25 and MiXCR, and retained in-frame beta chains. Records with the same CDR3 protein are collapsed into one entry carrying the most frequent genes and DNA. These V and J calls are TCRdb output, not the study's own analysis. Counted in this sample were some 38,000 distinct CDR3 sequences; approximately 14% of them appeared once. The ten largest make up roughly 27% of the sample.

This sequence uses TRBV20-1 and TRBJ2-1; the D segment could be TRBD2, given 6 matching bases. This clonotype was sampled from a woman between 50 and 59 years old with HTLV-1-associated myelopathy (HAM/TSP). Sequencing was carried out using PBMCs. The DNA reads TGCAGTGCTAGCCAGACTAGTTTCTACAATGAGCAGTTCTTC. Its coded protein is CSASQTSFYNEQFF.